This paragraph covers one T cell receptor (beta chain) sequence. Its antigen is not identified. Germline V CDR1 and CDR2: MNHNS, SASEGT. The CDR3 contains 16 residues. Trimming left V 1 base short and J 0 bases short, with 10 bases between. The record originates from a study of T cells in Graves' hyperthyroidism and ophthalmopathy. General study points: Among clonotypes expanded in thyroid above 0.001, most were also found in blood.

The source material, RNA transcripts, was used to amplify TCR beta CDR3 regions. The HTBI primer set served for first-round RT-PCR of the TCR CDR3. TCRdb recomputed calls from the multiplex PCR reads with MiXCR, one row per CDR3 protein. The sample records about 270,000 distinct CDR3 sequences, approximately 21% being singletons. The authors took PBMCs from 10 ml fresh peripheral blood. The sequence was obtained from a man aged 25-45 years with Graves' ophthalmopathy. The specimen was blood. The V call is TRBV6-1, the J call TRBJ1-3; the D gene is possibly TRBD1 (5 bases). The CDR3 region has the DNA TGTGCCAGCAGTGAAGAGGCGGGACGCTCTGGAAACACCATATATTTT. Translating gives CASSEEAGRSGNTIYF.